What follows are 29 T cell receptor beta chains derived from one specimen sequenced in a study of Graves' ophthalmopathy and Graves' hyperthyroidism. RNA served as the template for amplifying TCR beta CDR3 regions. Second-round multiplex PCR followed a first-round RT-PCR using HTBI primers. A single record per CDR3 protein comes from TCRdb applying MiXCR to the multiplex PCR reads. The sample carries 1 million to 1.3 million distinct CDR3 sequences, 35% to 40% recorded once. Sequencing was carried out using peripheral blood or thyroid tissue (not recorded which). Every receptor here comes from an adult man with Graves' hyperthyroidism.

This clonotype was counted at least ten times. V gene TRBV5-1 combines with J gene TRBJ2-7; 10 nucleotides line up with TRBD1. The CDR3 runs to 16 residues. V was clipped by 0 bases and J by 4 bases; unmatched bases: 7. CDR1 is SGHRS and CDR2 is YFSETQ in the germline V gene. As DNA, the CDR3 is TGCGCCAGCAGCTTGGGCGGGACAGGGGTGCAGTACGAGCAGTACTTC. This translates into CASSLGGTGVQYEQYF.

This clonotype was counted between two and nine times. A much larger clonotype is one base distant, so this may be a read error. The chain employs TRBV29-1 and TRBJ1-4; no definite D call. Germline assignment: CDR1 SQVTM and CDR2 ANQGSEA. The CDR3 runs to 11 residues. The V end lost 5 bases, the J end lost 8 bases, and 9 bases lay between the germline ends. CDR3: CSVLLGEKLFF. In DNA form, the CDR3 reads TGCAGCGTTCTTCTCGGGGAAAAACTGTTTTTT. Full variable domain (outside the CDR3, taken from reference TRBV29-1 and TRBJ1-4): SAVISQKPSRDICQRGTSLTIQCQVDSQVTMMFWYRQQPGQSLTLIATANQGSEATYESGFVIDKFPISRPNLTFSTLTVSNMSPEDSSIYLCSVLLGEKLFFGSGTQLSVL.

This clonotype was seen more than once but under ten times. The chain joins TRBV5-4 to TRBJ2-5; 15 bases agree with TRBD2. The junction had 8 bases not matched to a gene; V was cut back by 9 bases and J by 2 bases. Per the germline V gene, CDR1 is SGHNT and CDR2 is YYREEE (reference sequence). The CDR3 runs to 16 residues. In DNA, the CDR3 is TGTGCCACCTCGGGACTAGCGGGGGGAAATCAAGAGACCCAGTACTTC. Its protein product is CATSGLAGGNQETQYF.

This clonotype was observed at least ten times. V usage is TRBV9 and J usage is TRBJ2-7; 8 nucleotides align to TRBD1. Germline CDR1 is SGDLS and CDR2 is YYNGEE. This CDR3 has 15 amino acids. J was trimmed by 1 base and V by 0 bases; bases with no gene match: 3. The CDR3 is CASSVEDRESYEQYF. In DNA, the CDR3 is TGTGCCAGCAGCGTAGAGGACAGGGAGTCCTACGAGCAGTACTTC.

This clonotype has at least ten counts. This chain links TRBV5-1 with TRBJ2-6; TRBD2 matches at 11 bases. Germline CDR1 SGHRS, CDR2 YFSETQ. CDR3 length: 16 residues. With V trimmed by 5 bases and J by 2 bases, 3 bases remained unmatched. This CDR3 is CASRVSGRAGANVLTF. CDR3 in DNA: TGCGCCAGCAGGGTTAGCGGGAGGGCTGGGGCCAACGTCCTGACTTTC.

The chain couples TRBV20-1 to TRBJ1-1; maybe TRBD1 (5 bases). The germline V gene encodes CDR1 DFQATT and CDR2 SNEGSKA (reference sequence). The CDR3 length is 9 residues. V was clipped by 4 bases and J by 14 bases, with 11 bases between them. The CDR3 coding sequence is TGCAGTGCTACCACAGGAAGATTCTTT. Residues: CSATTGRFF.

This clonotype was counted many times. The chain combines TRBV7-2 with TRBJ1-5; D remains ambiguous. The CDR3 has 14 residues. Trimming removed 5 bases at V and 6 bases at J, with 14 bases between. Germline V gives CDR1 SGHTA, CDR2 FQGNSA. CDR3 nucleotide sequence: TGTGCCAGCAGCCCATCGGGAGACGGTCAGCCCCAGCATTTT. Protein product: CASSPSGDGQPQHF.

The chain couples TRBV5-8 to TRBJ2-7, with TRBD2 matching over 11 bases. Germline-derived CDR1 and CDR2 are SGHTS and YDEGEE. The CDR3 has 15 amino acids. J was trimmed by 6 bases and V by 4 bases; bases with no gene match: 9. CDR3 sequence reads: CASSHGLGTSGEQYF. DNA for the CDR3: TGTGCCAGCAGCCACGGTCTAGGGACTAGCGGCGAGCAGTACTTC.

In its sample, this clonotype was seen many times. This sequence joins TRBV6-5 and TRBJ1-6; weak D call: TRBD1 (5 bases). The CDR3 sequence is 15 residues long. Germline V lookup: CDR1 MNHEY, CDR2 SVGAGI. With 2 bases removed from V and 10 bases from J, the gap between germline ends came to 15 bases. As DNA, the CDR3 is TGTGCCAGCAGTTACATGGGGACGGGAGTATCACCCCTCCACTTT. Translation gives CASSYMGTGVSPLHF.

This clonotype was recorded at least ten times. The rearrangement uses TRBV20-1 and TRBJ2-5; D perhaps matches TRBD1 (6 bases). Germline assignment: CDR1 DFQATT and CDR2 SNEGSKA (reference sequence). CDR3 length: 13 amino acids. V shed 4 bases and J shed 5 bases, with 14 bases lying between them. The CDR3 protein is CSAISGQGETQYF. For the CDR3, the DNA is TGCAGTGCTATTTCAGGGCAGGGGGAGACCCAGTACTTC.

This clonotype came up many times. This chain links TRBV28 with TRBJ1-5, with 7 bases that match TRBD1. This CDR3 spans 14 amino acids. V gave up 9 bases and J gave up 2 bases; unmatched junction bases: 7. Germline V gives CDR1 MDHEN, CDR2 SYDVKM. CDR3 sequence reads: CASAPGTGNQPQHF. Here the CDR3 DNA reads TGTGCCAGTGCACCCGGGACAGGCAATCAGCCCCAGCATTTT.

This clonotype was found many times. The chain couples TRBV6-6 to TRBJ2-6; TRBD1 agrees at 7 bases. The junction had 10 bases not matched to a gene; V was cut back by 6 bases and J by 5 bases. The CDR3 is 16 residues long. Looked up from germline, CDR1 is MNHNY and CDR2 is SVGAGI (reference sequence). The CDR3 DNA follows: TGTGCCAGCAGGAATCGACAGGGTCACTGGGCCAACGTCCTGACTTTC. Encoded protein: CASRNRQGHWANVLTF.

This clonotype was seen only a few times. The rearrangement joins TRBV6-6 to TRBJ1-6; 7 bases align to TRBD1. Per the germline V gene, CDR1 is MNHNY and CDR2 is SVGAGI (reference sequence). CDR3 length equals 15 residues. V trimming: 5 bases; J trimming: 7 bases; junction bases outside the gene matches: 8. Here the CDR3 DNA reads TGTGCCAGCAGTAAAGGGGGACAGAAGAATTCACCCCTCCACTTT. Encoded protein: CASSKGGQKNSPLHF.

The CDR3 DNA is TGCAGCGTTGACGGGACTAGCGGAGGGAGGGAGACCCAGTACTTC. Its translation is CSVDGTSGGRETQYF. V usage is TRBV29-1 and J usage is TRBJ2-5; 11 nucleotides line up with TRBD2. The CDR3 sequence is 15 residues long. CDR1 and CDR2 (germline): SQVTM, ANQGSEA. Trimming at V came to 3 bases and at J to 5 bases, leaving 8 bases not matched to a gene. Drawing the rest from reference TRBV29-1 and TRBJ2-5, the complete variable domain is SAVISQKPSRDICQRGTSLTIQCQVDSQVTMMFWYRQQPGQSLTLIATANQGSEATYESGFVIDKFPISRPNLTFSTLTVSNMSPEDSSIYLCSVDGTSGGRETQYFGPGTRLLVL.

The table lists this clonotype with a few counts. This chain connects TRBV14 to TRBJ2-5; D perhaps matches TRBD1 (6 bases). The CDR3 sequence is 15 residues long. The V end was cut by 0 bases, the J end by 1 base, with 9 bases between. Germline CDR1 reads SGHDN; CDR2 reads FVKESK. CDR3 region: CASSQESDSQETQYF. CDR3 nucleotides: TGTGCCAGCAGCCAAGAGTCGGACAGCCAAGAGACCCAGTACTTC.

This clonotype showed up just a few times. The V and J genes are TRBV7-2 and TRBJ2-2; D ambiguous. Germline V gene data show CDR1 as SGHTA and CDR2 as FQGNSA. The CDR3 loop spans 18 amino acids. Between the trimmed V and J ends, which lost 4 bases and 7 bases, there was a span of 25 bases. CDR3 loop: CASSSLPRRSSKGGELFF. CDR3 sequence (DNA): TGTGCCAGCAGCTCCCTTCCTCGAAGATCGAGCAAGGGCGGGGAGCTGTTTTTT.

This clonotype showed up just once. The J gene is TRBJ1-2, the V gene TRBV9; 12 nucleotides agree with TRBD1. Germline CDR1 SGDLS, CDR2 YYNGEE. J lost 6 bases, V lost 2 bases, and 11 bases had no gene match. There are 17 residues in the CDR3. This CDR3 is CASSVEELGQGANGYTF. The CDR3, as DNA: TGTGCCAGCAGCGTTGAAGAGCTGGGACAGGGGGCAAATGGCTACACCTTC.

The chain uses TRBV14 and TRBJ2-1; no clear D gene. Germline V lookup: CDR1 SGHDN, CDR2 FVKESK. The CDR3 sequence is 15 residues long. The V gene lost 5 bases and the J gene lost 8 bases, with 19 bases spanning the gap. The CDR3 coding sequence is TGTGCCAGCAGCTCCACCTCGACCGCCCGGGATGAGCAGTTCTTC. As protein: CASSSTSTARDEQFF.

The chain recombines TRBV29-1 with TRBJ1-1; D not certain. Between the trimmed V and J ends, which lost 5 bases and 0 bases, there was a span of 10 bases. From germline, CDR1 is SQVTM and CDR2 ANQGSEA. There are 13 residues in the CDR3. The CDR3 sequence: CSVKTVLNTEAFF. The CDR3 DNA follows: TGCAGCGTTAAAACAGTCCTGAACACTGAAGCTTTCTTT.

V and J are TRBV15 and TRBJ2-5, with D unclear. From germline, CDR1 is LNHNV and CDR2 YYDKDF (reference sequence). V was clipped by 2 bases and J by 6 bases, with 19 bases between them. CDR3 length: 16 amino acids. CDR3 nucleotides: TGTGCCACCAGCAGATCCCGGCCGATTAGCAATCAGACCCAGTACTTC. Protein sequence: CATSRSRPISNQTQYF.

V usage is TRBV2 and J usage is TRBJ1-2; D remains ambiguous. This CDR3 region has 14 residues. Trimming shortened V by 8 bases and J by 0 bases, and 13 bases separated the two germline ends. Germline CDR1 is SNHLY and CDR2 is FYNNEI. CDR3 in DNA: TGTGCCAGCCGGTTGGCCTTTGCTAACTATGGCTACACCTTC. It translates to CASRLAFANYGYTF.

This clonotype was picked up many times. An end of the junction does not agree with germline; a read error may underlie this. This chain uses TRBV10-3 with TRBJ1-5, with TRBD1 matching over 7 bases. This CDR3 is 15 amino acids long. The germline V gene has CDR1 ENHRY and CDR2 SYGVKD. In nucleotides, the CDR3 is TGTGCCAGCAGTGACCCAAGAGACAGGGTTCAGCCCCAGCATTTT. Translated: CASSDPRDRVQPQHF.

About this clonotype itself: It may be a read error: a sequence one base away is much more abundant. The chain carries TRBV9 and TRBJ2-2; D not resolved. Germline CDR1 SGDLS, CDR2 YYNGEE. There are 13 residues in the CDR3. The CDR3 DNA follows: TGTGTCAGCAGCGTAGGGAACACCGGGGAGCTGTTTTTT. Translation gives CVSSVGNTGELFF.

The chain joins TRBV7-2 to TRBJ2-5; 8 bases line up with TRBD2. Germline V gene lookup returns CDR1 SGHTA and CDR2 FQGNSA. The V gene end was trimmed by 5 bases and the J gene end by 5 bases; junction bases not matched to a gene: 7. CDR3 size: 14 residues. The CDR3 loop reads CASSKAGALETQYF. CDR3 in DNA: TGTGCCAGCAGCAAAGCGGGGGCCCTTGAGACCCAGTACTTC.

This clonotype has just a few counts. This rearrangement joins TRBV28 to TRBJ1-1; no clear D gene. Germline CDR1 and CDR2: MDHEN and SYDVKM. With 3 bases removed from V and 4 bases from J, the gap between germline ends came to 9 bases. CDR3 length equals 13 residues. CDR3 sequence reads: CASSFLGITEAFF. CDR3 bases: TGTGCCAGCAGTTTTTTGGGGATCACTGAAGCTTTCTTT. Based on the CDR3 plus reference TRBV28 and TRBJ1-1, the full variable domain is DVKVTQSSRYLVKRTGEKVFLECVQDMDHENMFWYRQDPGLGLRLIYFSYDVKMKEKGDIPEGYSVSREKKERFSLILESASTNQTSMYLCASSFLGITEAFFGQGTRLTVV.

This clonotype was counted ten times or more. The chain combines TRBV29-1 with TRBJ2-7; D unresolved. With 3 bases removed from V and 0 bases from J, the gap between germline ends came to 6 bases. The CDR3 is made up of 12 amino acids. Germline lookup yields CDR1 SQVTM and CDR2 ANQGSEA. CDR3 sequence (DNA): TGCAGCGTTGAGCACAGCTCCTACGAGCAGTACTTC. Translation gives CSVEHSSYEQYF.

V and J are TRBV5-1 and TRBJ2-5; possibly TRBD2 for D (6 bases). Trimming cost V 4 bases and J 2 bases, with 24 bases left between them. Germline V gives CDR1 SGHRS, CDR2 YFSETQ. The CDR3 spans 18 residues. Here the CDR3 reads CASSQSPGVNPGQETQYF. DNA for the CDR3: TGCGCCAGCAGCCAGAGCCCGGGGGTGAATCCGGGGCAAGAGACCCAGTACTTC.

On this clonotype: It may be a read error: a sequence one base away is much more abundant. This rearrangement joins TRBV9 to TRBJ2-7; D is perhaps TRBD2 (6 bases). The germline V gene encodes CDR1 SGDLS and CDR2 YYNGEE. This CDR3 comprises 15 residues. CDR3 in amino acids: CASSVAASASHEQYF. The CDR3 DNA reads TGTGCCAGCAGCGTAGCAGCTAGCGCCTCCCACGAGCAGTACTTC.

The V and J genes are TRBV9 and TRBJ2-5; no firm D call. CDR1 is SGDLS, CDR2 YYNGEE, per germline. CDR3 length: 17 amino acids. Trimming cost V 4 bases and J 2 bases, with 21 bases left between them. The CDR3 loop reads CASSPSGDGREQETQYF. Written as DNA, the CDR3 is TGTGCCAGCAGCCCCTCTGGAGACGGTAGAGAACAAGAGACCCAGTACTTC.